One and the same sample provided the 21 T cell receptor beta chains below, sequenced in a study of cytomegalovirus exposure and HLA in healthy donors. The primer mix had 60 Vbeta and 13 Jbeta primers. Assay: immunoSEQ multiplex PCR; the TCRdb copy retains only in-frame clones and omits some. The table lists about 140,000 clones, around 80% of them singletons, with 2% to 2.5% in the top ten. The sequencing input was PBMCs. Every receptor here comes from a man aged 25 to 45 in good health and CMV-seronegative.

This clone was found a few times. The chain is built from TRBV5-1 and TRBJ2-7; 7 nucleotides match TRBD2. With 2 bases clipped from V and 7 bases from J, the junction kept 0 bases outside the gene matches. The CDR3 contains 11 residues. The germline V gene has CDR1 SGHRS and CDR2 YFSETQ. DNA of the CDR3: TGCGCCAGCAGCTTCGGGAGGGAGCAGTACTTC. It yields the protein CASSFGREQYF.

This chain links TRBV28 with TRBJ2-1; 7 bases match TRBD2. Germline-derived CDR1 and CDR2 are MDHEN and SYDVKM. The V segment lost 5 bases and the J segment 1 base; nucleotides outside the gene matches: 5. This CDR3 comprises 15 residues. This chain's CDR3 is CASSPGTISYNEQFF. The CDR3 DNA is TGTGCCAGCAGTCCTGGGACTATATCCTACAATGAGCAGTTCTTC.

The chain carries TRBV4-1 and TRBJ2-7, with TRBD2 as a possible D gene (6 bases). This CDR3 is built from 15 residues. V lost 0 bases to trimming and J lost 4 bases, with 13 bases between them. The germline V gene has CDR1 MGHRA and CDR2 YSYEKL. As DNA, the CDR3 is TGCGCCAGCAGCCAAGAAAGCCGGGAGCCGTACGAGCAGTACTTC. Its protein is CASSQESREPYEQYF.

The chain has TRBV30 and TRBJ1-4; 7 positions match TRBD1. CDR1 GTSNPN and CDR2 SVGIG come from the germline V gene (reference sequence). The V and J ends lost 0 bases and 7 bases, in that order; junction bases with no gene match: 5. This CDR3 has 14 residues. The CDR3 nucleotides read TGTGCCTGGAGTGTAAAGGGGGCTGGTGAAAAACTGTTTTTT. This gives the protein CAWSVKGAGEKLFF.

This clone was detected many times. This chain connects TRBV5-6 to TRBJ1-4; D gene unclear. Per germline, CDR1 SGHDT and CDR2 YYEEEE. The CDR3 contains 13 residues. V was cut by 2 bases and J by 3 bases, with 5 bases left in between. The CDR3 DNA reads TGTGCCAGCAGCTTCCAGGCTAATGAAAAACTGTTTTTT. Translating it yields CASSFQANEKLFF.

This clone was counted a few times. The V call is TRBV10-1, the J call TRBJ1-2; 7 positions agree with TRBD1. Germline V gene sequence: CDR1 WNHNN, CDR2 SYGVQD (reference sequence). Trimming took 3 bases from V and 4 from J; bases not matched to a gene: 2. CDR3 length: 13 amino acids. The CDR3 loop is CASSEGTAYGYTF. The CDR3 DNA sequence: TGCGCCAGCAGTGAAGGGACAGCCTATGGCTACACCTTC.

This chain connects TRBV10-3 to TRBJ2-3; 7 nucleotides match TRBD1. V shed 7 bases and J 2 bases; nucleotides not matched to a gene: 6. Germline V gives CDR1 ENHRY, CDR2 SYGVKD. The CDR3 covers 14 residues. The CDR3 DNA reads as TGTGCCATCAAAACGGGACAGAACACAGATACGCAGTATTTT. Amino acid sequence: CAIKTGQNTDTQYF.

There are a few counts of this clone. The J gene is TRBJ2-7, the V gene TRBV7-2, with 9 nucleotides matching TRBD1. This CDR3 has 17 amino acids. The V gene's germline CDR1 is SGHTA and CDR2 FQGNSA. V dropped 0 bases and J dropped 4; count of bases not matched to a gene: 10. CDR3 protein: CASSLAFHRTGVYEQYF. In DNA, the CDR3 is TGTGCCAGCAGCTTAGCGTTTCACAGGACAGGGGTTTACGAGCAGTACTTC. The full variable domain, in which reference TRBV7-2 and TRBJ2-7 provide the parts outside the CDR3, is GAGVSQSPSNKVTEKGKDVELRCDPISGHTALYWYRQSLGQGLEFLIYFQGNSAPDKSGLPSDRFSAERTGGSVSTLTIQRTQQEDSAVYLCASSLAFHRTGVYEQYFGPGTRLTVT.

The chain carries TRBV6-1 and TRBJ2-7, with unresolved D. CDR3 size: 12 residues. The germline gives CDR1 MNHNS, CDR2 SASEGT. Trimming took off 6 bases at V and 3 bases at J, with 9 bases between the two ends. The CDR3 nucleotides read TGTGCCAGCAGATCGCAGGACTACGAGCAGTACTTC. It encodes CASRSQDYEQYF.

V and J are TRBV7-9 and TRBJ2-1; no clear D. The CDR3 contains 16 residues. Germline lookup yields CDR1 SEHNR and CDR2 FQNEAQ (reference sequence). V lost 2 bases and J lost 0, with 11 bases in between. The DNA of the CDR3 is TGTGCCAGCAGCTTATCCGAGACTCTCTCCTACAATGAGCAGTTCTTC. It yields the protein CASSLSETLSYNEQFF.

V is TRBV19 and J is TRBJ2-1; a weak D match, TRBD2 (7 bases). Trimming stripped 4 bases from V and 8 bases from J, with 15 bases between. In germline, CDR1 is LNHDA, CDR2 SQIVND (reference sequence). The CDR3 has 14 residues. The CDR3 sequence is CASSRGGAGDEQFF. The CDR3 bases are TGTGCCAGTAGTAGGGGGGGGGCGGGGGATGAGCAGTTCTTC.

The rearrangement uses TRBV6-5 and TRBJ2-1; TRBD2 agrees at 7 bases. Trimming cost V 4 bases and J 4 bases; bases outside gene matches: 10. The CDR3 is 16 residues long. Germline assignment: CDR1 MNHEY and CDR2 SVGAGI. The CDR3 reads CASSSTSSGAYNEQFF. For the CDR3, the DNA is TGTGCCAGCAGTTCCACCTCTAGCGGAGCTTACAATGAGCAGTTCTTC.

The rearrangement joins TRBV19 to TRBJ1-5, with TRBD1 matching 7 bases. V trimming: 3 bases; J trimming: 7 bases; junction bases outside the gene matches: 9. This CDR3 spans 15 amino acids. Germline loops: CDR1 LNHDA, CDR2 SQIVND (reference sequence). As DNA, the CDR3 is TGTGCCAGTAGTATGTTCGTACAGGGGAAACAGCCCCAGCATTTT. Amino acids: CASSMFVQGKQPQHF.

The chain combines TRBV5-8 with TRBJ2-3; D is ambiguous. The CDR3 contains 14 residues. Trimming shortened V by 0 bases and J by 4 bases, and 9 bases separated the two germline ends. Per germline, CDR1 SGHTS and CDR2 YDEGEE. Here the CDR3 DNA reads TGTGCCAGCAGCTTGGAGTTGGGCCCAGATACGCAGTATTTT. Its translation is CASSLELGPDTQYF.

This rearrangement joins TRBV28 to TRBJ2-2, with TRBD2 matching 7 bases. The V gene's germline CDR1 is MDHEN and CDR2 SYDVKM. V was clipped by 7 bases and J by 5 bases; unmatched bases: 10. This CDR3 comprises 15 residues. The CDR3 DNA sequence: TGTGCCAGCAAAAGAAGAGGGAGGGGAACCGGGGAGCTGTTTTTT. Translated, it gives CASKRRGRGTGELFF.

This clone came up once. V and J are TRBV6-6 and TRBJ1-5; 11 bases align to TRBD1. Germline-derived CDR1 and CDR2 are MNHNY and SVGAGI (reference sequence). The CDR3 is 14 amino acids. V lost 6 bases to trimming and J lost 7 bases; unmatched junction nucleotides: 5. The CDR3 here is CASSQGQGVQPQHF. As DNA, the CDR3 is TGTGCCAGCAGCCAGGGACAGGGGGTCCAGCCCCAGCATTTT.

The gene calls are TRBV27 and TRBJ1-5, with D possibly matching TRBD1 (5 bases). The germline V gene has CDR1 MNHEY and CDR2 SMNVEV (reference sequence). The CDR3 runs 12 residues. Between the trimmed V and J ends, which lost 3 bases and 10 bases, there was a span of 10 bases. CDR3 in amino acids: CASSLTGGPQHF. The DNA for the CDR3 is TGTGCCAGCAGTTTGACGGGGGGACCCCAGCATTTT.

This clone was seen a few times. One end of the junction varies from germline; a read error may be responsible. V gene TRBV4-1 combines with J gene TRBJ2-7; the match to TRBD1 covers 10 bases. Germline V gene data show CDR1 as MGHRA and CDR2 as YSYEKL. The CDR3 loop spans 15 amino acids. CDR3 region: CASRQAGTGVYEQYF. The CDR3 region has the DNA TGCGCCAGCAGGCAAGCCGGGACAGGGGTCTACGAGCAGTACTTC.

The chain joins TRBV2 to TRBJ2-7; D possibly corresponds to TRBD2 (7 bases). Germline V CDR1 and CDR2: SNHLY, FYNNEI. The CDR3 covers 10 residues. Trimming stripped 11 bases from V and 8 bases from J, with 13 bases between. CDR3 loop: CAVSGGKQYF. The CDR3 coding sequence is TGTGCCGTATCGGGGGGCAAGCAGTACTTC.

The rearrangement joins TRBV4-1 to TRBJ2-3, with 8 nucleotides matching TRBD2. CDR1 is MGHRA, CDR2 YSYEKL, per germline. With 6 bases clipped from V and 2 bases from J, the junction kept 10 bases outside the gene matches. This CDR3 has 16 amino acids. CDR3 coding DNA: TGCGCCAGCAGGCAAACACTAGCGGTACACACAGATACGCAGTATTTT. Its translation is CASRQTLAVHTDTQYF.

The chain combines TRBV15 with TRBJ2-7; 9 bases fit TRBD2. Looked up from germline, CDR1 is LNHNV and CDR2 is YYDKDF (reference sequence). This CDR3 is built from 18 residues. Trimming at V came to 0 bases and at J to 0 bases, leaving 9 bases not matched to a gene. DNA of the CDR3: TGTGCCACCAGCAGAGATTGGGCTAGCGGGGTTTCCTCCTACGAGCAGTACTTC. Encoded protein: CATSRDWASGVSSYEQYF.